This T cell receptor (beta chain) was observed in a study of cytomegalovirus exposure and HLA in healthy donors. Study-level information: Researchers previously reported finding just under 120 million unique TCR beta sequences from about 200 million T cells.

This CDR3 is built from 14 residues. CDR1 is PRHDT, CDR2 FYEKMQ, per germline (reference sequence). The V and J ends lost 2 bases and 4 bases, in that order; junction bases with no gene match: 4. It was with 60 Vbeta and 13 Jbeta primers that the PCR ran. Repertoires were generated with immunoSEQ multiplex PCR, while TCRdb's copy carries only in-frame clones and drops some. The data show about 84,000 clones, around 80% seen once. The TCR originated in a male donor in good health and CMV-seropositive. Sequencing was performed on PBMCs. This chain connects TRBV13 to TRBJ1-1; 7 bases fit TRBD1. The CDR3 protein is CASSLKGASTEAFF. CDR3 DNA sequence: TGTGCCAGCAGCTTAAAGGGGGCCAGCACTGAAGCTTTCTTT.